This is a list of T cell receptor beta chains from one sample in a study of T cells after yellow fever vaccination. TCRdb fed the 5' RACE reads into MiXCR, producing one record per CDR3 protein. This table has a few hundred thousand distinct CDR3 sequences, under 7.5% appearing once. Sequencing was performed on PBMCs, taken 5 days after the yellow fever booster vaccination. The origin of the receptors is a man younger than 45 who received the YFV17D yellow fever vaccine. Both conserved end residues are part of each CDR3. Only some rows state a clone size, as once, few, many or a class for expanded clones.

few TRBV6-5 CASSYSRTSGSTDTQYF
few TRBV12-3/TRBV12-4 CASTIAGDATNEKLFF
few TRBV20-1 CSARDTNAGRNTQYF
few TRBV30 CAWRSTGAYNEQFF
many TRBV27 CASSLTHRDEQFF
few TRBV12-3/TRBV12-4 CASSRGSNNNEQFF
few TRBV5-1 CASSLEDSTGNTIYF
. TRBV5-1 CASSPGYRSPTGELFF
few TRBV7-2 CASSLGQPEQYF
. TRBV4-2 CASSHQGRQGESPLHF
. TRBV10-3 CAISDRGTEAFF
. TRBV7-2 CASSLARGAGGYTF
many TRBV5-1 CASIPGASSYNEQFF
. TRBV19 CASSLRTSGGNGQYF
many TRBV29-1 CSVEDPQFANTGELFF
. TRBV9 CASSGGEGFRNEQFF
. TRBV20-1 CSGRGLTDTQYF
few TRBV11-2 CASSFEEYNEQFF
many TRBV12-3/TRBV12-4 CASTTSYQETQYF
few TRBV7-2 CASSLYTGTLDF
. TRBV6-6 CASGGQGFGYTF
few TRBV9 CASSVGTGGSEQYF
few TRBV5-5 CASRPDTYEQYF
few TRBV30 CAWSVRPSSYNEQFF
many TRBV6-2/TRBV6-3 CASSYYIGTGGSEQFF
. TRBV7-2 CASSPAPQGGSYEQYF
. TRBV20-1 CSALTPSSGNTIYF
many TRBV9 CASSVPSQGNEQFF
few TRBV7-9 CASSSSAGQGGYTF
many TRBV12-3/TRBV12-4 CASSLRQGRTQYEQYF
. TRBV6-2/TRBV6-3 CATLNPGLAAAEQYF
. TRBV7-9 CASSSLERARYNEQFF
. TRBV12-3/TRBV12-4 CASSLYGTPGEQYF
many TRBV12-3/TRBV12-4 CASRMPGQRTDTQYF
few TRBV7-7 CASSSSGSRTGELFF
many TRBV7-9 CASSSAGPSTQYF
few TRBV5-1 CASSLVGQEYNEQFF
many TRBV7-2 CASSLSETQYF
few TRBV12-3/TRBV12-4 CASSLGRWGYTF
. TRBV5-4 CASSPGSLAPQETQYF
. TRBV20-1 CSARLTGASYEQYF
. TRBV15 CATSRVSGANVLTF
many TRBV5-6 CASSFGGSADTQYF
few TRBV6-5 CASSYLSGTAYNSPLHF
few TRBV5-6 CASSLGLATSTDTQYF
many TRBV27 CASSYGTELYEQYF
many TRBV5-1 CASSLGPSGRTMSYEQYF
. TRBV7-9 CASRTDIQETQYF
many TRBV7-2 CASASSGNVGANVLTF
many TRBV28 CASSLKNEQFF